Below, 7 T cell receptor beta chains from the same sample are listed, as sequenced in a study of CD8 T cells in Susac syndrome. Random-hexamer reverse transcription was applied to about 0.45 to 1 ug RNA. A single record per CDR3 protein comes from TCRdb applying MiXCR to the immunoSEQ multiplex PCR reads. The sample carries around 130,000 distinct CDR3 sequences, about 95% recorded once. The sequenced sample was CD4+ T cells from PBMCs. The receptors come from a human donor in good health.

The chain uses TRBV29-1 and TRBJ1-3; TRBD1 aligns across 7 bases. This CDR3 contains 13 residues. Germline V gives CDR1 SQVTM, CDR2 ANQGSEA. The trim removed 5 bases at V and 3 bases at J, leaving 4 bases unmatched. The CDR3 DNA sequence: TGCAGCGTTCAAGGGGGCGGTGGAAACACCATATATTTT. Its translation is CSVQGGGGNTIYF.

This clonotype has just one count. CDR3 DNA: TGCGCCAGCAGCCTAGGAGTTGAAGCTTTCTTT. Translation gives CASSLGVEAFF. The V call is TRBV5-1, the J call TRBJ1-1, with no clear D. Germline CDR1 and CDR2: SGHRS and YFSETQ. Trimming shortened V by 4 bases and J by 7 bases, and 8 bases separated the two germline ends. This CDR3 has 11 residues.

The rearrangement joins TRBV7-9 to TRBJ2-7, with 9 bases identical to TRBD1. Germline CDR1 is SEHNR and CDR2 is FQNEAQ (reference sequence). CDR3 length equals 13 residues. V dropped 8 bases and J dropped 7; count of bases not matched to a gene: 9. In nucleotides, the CDR3 is TGTGCCAGCCAATCGACAGGGGGAGGAGAGCAGTACTTC. Encoded protein: CASQSTGGGEQYF.

V and J are TRBV18 and TRBJ1-5; tentatively, D is TRBD1 (5 bases). CDR1 KGHSH and CDR2 LQKENI come from the germline V gene. The CDR3 has 15 residues. V lost 3 bases and J 1 base, leaving 10 bases between the germline ends. CDR3 DNA: TGTGCCAGCTCACCCCAGGGACGGAGCAATCAGCCCCAGCATTTT. Translation: CASSPQGRSNQPQHF.

The rearrangement joins TRBV28 to TRBJ2-7; 7 nucleotides agree with TRBD1. Trimming cost V 6 bases and J 3 bases; bases outside gene matches: 11. Germline loops: CDR1 MDHEN, CDR2 SYDVKM. The CDR3 extends over 15 amino acids. CDR3 region: CASRALDRDSYEQYF. In nucleotides, the CDR3 is TGTGCCAGCAGAGCCCTAGACCGGGACAGCTACGAGCAGTACTTC. The full variable domain, in which reference TRBV28 and TRBJ2-7 provide the parts outside the CDR3, is DVKVTQSSRYLVKRTGEKVFLECVQDMDHENMFWYRQDPGLGLRLIYFSYDVKMKEKGDIPEGYSVSREKKERFSLILESASTNQTSMYLCASRALDRDSYEQYFGPGTRLTVT.

The V and J genes are TRBV5-4 and TRBJ2-7, with TRBD2 matching 7 bases. V dropped 2 bases and J dropped 3; count of bases not matched to a gene: 8. This CDR3 comprises 15 residues. From germline, CDR1 is SGHNT and CDR2 YYREEE (reference sequence). The CDR3 loop reads CASSLTLADHYEQYF. The CDR3 DNA reads as TGTGCCAGCAGCTTAACTCTAGCGGACCACTACGAGCAGTACTTC. Looking up the rest from reference TRBV5-4 and TRBJ2-7 gives the full variable domain: ETGVTQSPTHLIKTRGQQVTLRCSSQSGHNTVSWYQQALGQGPQFIFQYYREEENGRGNFPPRFSGLQFPNYSSELNVNALELDDSALYLCASSLTLADHYEQYFGPGTRLTVT.

The CDR3 here is CASSQDRQPQHF. DNA of the CDR3: TGTGCCAGCAGCCAAGATCGGCAGCCCCAGCATTTT. The V and J genes are TRBV3-1 and TRBJ1-5; D gene unclear. The V end lost 0 bases, the J end lost 7 bases, and 4 bases lay between the germline ends. The CDR3 is made up of 12 amino acids. From germline, CDR1 is LGHDT and CDR2 YNNKEL (reference sequence).